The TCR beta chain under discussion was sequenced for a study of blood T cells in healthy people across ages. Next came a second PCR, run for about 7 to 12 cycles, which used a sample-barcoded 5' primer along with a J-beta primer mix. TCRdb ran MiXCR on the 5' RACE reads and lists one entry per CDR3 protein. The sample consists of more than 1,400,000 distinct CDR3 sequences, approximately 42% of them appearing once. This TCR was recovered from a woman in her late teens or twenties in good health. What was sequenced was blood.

The CDR3 reads CASSQVGEDTQYF. As DNA, the CDR3 is TGTGCCAGCAGCCAAGTAGGTGAGGATACGCAGTATTTT. The chain is built from TRBV4-2 and TRBJ2-3, with no clear D. Germline V gene data show CDR1 as LGHNA and CDR2 as YNFKEQ. Trimming took off 1 base at V and 6 bases at J, with 8 bases between the two ends. This CDR3 has 13 residues.